This TCR beta chain was sequenced for a study of OX40 agonist ivuxolimab in advanced cancers. Findings and limits, study-wide: Among T cells, CD8+ cells averaged more expanded clones than CD4+ cells.

V lost 0 bases, J lost 1 base, and 9 bases lay in between. The germline CDR1 and CDR2 sequences are SEHNR and FQNEAQ (reference sequence). This CDR3 is built from 15 residues. Sequenced by immunoSEQ multiplex PCR; TCRdb stores in-frame clones only, minus some. The sample yields 65,000 to 70,000 clones, roughly four fifths seen once. As to this clone: The antigen is not known.

Sequencing was performed on CD4+ or CD8+ T cells sorted from blood, taken in a trial of the OX40 agonist ivuxolimab. The rearrangement joins TRBV7-9 to TRBJ1-1; D not resolved. The sequence was obtained from an adult with an advanced solid tumor such as melanoma, head and neck, liver or kidney cancer. Here the CDR3 reads CASSLAGLGNTEAFF. The CDR3 DNA is TGTGCCAGCAGCTTAGCAGGGCTGGGGAACACTGAAGCTTTCTTT.